This TCR beta chain was recorded in a study of T-cell reconstitution after alpha-beta-depleted transplantation in children. Unique molecular identifiers were built into the TCRbeta library. One entry per CDR3 protein results from TCRdb running MiXCR on the PCR reads. The table includes fewer than 400,000 distinct CDR3 sequences, just over 20% detected once. This specimen consisted of PBMCs from the stem cell graft donor, obtained from the stem cell graft. The TCR was taken from a human donor who donated a stem cell graft to a child with acute myeloid leukemia.

The CDR3 nucleotides are TGTGCCAGCAGTTTATTCTCCCCGGGACTAGCGGCCTACAATGAGCAGTTCTTC. It translates to CASSLFSPGLAAYNEQFF. The genes are TRBV12-3 or TRBV12-4 and TRBJ2-1; 11 bases are shared with TRBD2. The CDR3 has 18 amino acids. V shed 2 bases and J 2 bases; nucleotides not matched to a gene: 8.